The 10 T cell receptor beta chains below all came from one sample that was sequenced in a study of shared clonotypes between healthy human individuals. The method was immunoSEQ multiplex PCR; TCRdb's version includes in-frame clones alone and lacks a portion of them. Here the sample spans roughly 1,500,000 clones, about 98.5% being singletons. Input material: naive CD4+ T cells sorted from blood. Subset specified: CD45RA+ positively selected. These receptors originate from a man between 25 and 39 years old in good health.

V gene TRBV7-2 combines with J gene TRBJ2-7, with 13 nucleotides matching TRBD2. There are 16 residues in the CDR3. In germline, CDR1 is SGHTA, CDR2 FQGNSA. Germline trimming cut 5 bases from V and 5 bases from J; bases unmatched to any gene: 9. CDR3 bases: TGTGCCAGCAGCGCCACCGGGACTAGCGGGATGGACGAGCAGTACTTC. Its protein is CASSATGTSGMDEQYF.

The CDR3 DNA reads TGCGCCAGCAGTTGGGGACTAGCGGATTCCCTAGGGATGCAGTACTTC. This codes for CASSWGLADSLGMQYF. The chain combines TRBV5-1 with TRBJ2-7, with 11 positions matching TRBD2. Per the germline V gene, CDR1 is SGHRS and CDR2 is YFSETQ. This CDR3 contains 16 residues. The trim removed 5 bases at V and 9 bases at J, leaving 16 bases unmatched. Complete variable domain (other parts from reference TRBV5-1 and TRBJ2-7): KAGVTQTPRYLIKTRGQQVTLSCSPISGHRSVSWYQQTPGQGLQFLFEYFSETQRNKGNFPGRFSGRQFSNSRSEMNVSTLELGDSALYLCASSWGLADSLGMQYFGPGTRLTVT.

The J gene is TRBJ1-1, the V gene TRBV4-3, with D perhaps TRBD1 (6 bases). Trimming stripped 3 bases from V and 7 bases from J, with 21 bases between. The length of the CDR3 is 16 residues. Germline values: CDR1 LGHNA, CDR2 YSLEER. CDR3 coding DNA: TGCGCCAGCAGCCAGGGGGTGAACAGGGTAGAGGTTGAAGCTTTCTTT. Translated: CASSQGVNRVEVEAFF.

V usage is TRBV4-1 and J usage is TRBJ2-5; D gene ambiguous. Germline V gene lookup returns CDR1 MGHRA and CDR2 YSYEKL. The CDR3 spans 14 residues. V was trimmed by 1 base and J by 5 bases, leaving 11 bases between them. CDR3 DNA: TGCGCCAGCAGCCAAGTTGAAGGCTCGGAGACCCAGTACTTC. The encoded protein is CASSQVEGSETQYF.

This chain connects TRBV15 to TRBJ2-7; 7 bases are shared with TRBD2. The CDR3 has 14 residues. Germline loops: CDR1 LNHNV, CDR2 YYDKDF (reference sequence). V shed 3 bases, J shed 2 bases, and the junction held 4 bases outside the gene matches. CDR3 sequence: CATSSGRLTYEQYF. The CDR3 bases are TGTGCCACCAGCAGCGGGAGGCTAACCTACGAGCAGTACTTC.

This chain connects TRBV5-4 to TRBJ1-2; TRBD1 matches at 7 bases. This CDR3 region has 16 residues. Germline V CDR1 and CDR2: SGHNT, YYREEE (reference sequence). With V trimmed by 4 bases and J by 3 bases, 12 bases remained unmatched. CDR3 loop: CASSSVNRGTYYGYTF. DNA of the CDR3: TGTGCCAGCAGCAGTGTTAACAGGGGAACTTACTATGGCTACACCTTC.

The rearrangement links TRBV18 to TRBJ2-1; D unclear. V shed 3 bases and J shed 10 bases, with 13 bases lying between them. This CDR3 is 13 amino acids long. Germline assignment: CDR1 KGHSH and CDR2 LQKENI. This CDR3 reads CASSPTVGREQFF. Written as DNA, the CDR3 is TGTGCCAGCTCACCCACGGTGGGCAGGGAGCAGTTCTTC. The complete variable domain, with remaining parts taken from reference TRBV18 and TRBJ2-1, reads NAGVMQNPRHLVRRRGQEARLRCSPMKGHSHVYWYRQLPEEGLKFMVYLQKENIIDESGMPKERFSAEFPKEGPSILRIQQVVRGDSAAYFCASSPTVGREQFFGPGTRLTVL.

V is TRBV7-9 and J is TRBJ1-1; D gene uncertain. V was trimmed by 1 base and J by 7 bases, leaving 10 bases between them. Germline CDR1 reads SEHNR; CDR2 reads FQNEAQ (reference sequence). The CDR3 consists of 13 residues. The CDR3 bases are TGTGCCAGCAGCTTAGTGGTGGACGGTGAAGCTTTCTTT. Amino acids: CASSLVVDGEAFF.

The chain uses TRBV5-1 and TRBJ2-3; D is perhaps TRBD2 (6 bases). Germline V gene sequence: CDR1 SGHRS, CDR2 YFSETQ. This CDR3 spans 14 amino acids. V lost 4 bases to trimming and J lost 5 bases, with 14 bases between them. CDR3 DNA sequence: TGCGCCAGCAGCACTGGGACTTTCGGAGATACGCAGTATTTT. Translating gives CASSTGTFGDTQYF.

The chain carries TRBV6-6 and TRBJ1-5; D gene uncertain. The germline CDR1 and CDR2 sequences are MNHNY and SVGAGI (reference sequence). The CDR3 spans 13 residues. V was pared by 6 bases and J by 6 bases, with 12 bases between. CDR3 protein: CASRPPSGQPQHF. CDR3 sequence (DNA): TGTGCCAGCAGACCACCGTCAGGTCAGCCCCAGCATTTT.